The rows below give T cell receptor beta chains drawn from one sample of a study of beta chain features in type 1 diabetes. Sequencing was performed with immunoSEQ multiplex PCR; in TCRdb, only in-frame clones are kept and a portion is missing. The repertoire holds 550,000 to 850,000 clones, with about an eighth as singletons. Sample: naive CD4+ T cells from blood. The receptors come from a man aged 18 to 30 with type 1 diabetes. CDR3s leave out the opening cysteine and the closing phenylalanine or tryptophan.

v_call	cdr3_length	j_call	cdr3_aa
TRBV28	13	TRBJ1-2	ASSSLSSAYYGYT
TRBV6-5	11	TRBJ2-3	AAGTGGTDTQY
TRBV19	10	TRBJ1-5	ASSTRVGAQH
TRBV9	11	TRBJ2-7	ASSYDSPYEQY
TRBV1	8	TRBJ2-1	TSSQEAQF
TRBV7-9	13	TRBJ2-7	ASSPGTGPSYEQY
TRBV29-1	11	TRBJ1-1	SADRRLNTEAF
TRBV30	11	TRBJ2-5	AGSSGGPGTQY
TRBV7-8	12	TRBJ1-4	ASSLGQGGEKLF
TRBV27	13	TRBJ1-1	ASSLSGRGVDEAF
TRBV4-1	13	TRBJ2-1	ASSQVGSGATEQF
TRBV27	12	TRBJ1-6	ASSLVQYNSPLH
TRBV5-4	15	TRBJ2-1	ASSGASGGYSYNEQF
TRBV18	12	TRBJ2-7	ASSPGLTSYEQY
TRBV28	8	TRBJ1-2	ASHYYGYT
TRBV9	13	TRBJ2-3	ASSVELPSTDTQY
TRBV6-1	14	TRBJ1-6	ASSEYSRDKNSPLH
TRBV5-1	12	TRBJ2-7	ASSFSRELYEQY
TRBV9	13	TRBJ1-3	ASSVGDRGGNTIY
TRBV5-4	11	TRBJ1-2	ASSFTPSYGYT
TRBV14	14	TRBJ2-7	ASSLYGPSFAYEQY
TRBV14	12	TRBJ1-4	ASSLLGPNEKLF
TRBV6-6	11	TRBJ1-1	ASSYAANTEAF
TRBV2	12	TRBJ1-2	ASTPPGPHYGYT
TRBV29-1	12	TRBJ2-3	SVAASGVTDTQY
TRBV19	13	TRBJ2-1	ASSIEGGSYNEQF
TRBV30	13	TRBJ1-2	AWTYLQRWDYGYT
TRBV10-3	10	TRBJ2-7	AIRESGNEQY
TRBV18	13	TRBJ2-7	ASSPSGTVSYEQY
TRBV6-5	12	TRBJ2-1	ASSLTGDFNEQF
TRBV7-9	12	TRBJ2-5	ASSSGQGRETQY
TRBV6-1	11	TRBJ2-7	ASSRTGGDEQY
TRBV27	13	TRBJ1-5	ASSRFMDSYQPQH
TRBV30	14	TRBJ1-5	AWSLHQVTGKEPQH
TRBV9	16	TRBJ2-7	ASSVGTSGGSNSYEQY